These T cell receptor beta chains were read from a single sample in a study of CD8+CD57+ T cells in acquired aplastic anemia. TCRdb re-analysed the reads in MiXCR, keeping a single row per CDR3 protein. The profile shows under 350,000 distinct CDR3 sequences, approximately 58% of them singletons. The sequenced material came from sorted CD4+, CD8+, or CD8+CD57+ T cells (not recorded which) from PBMCs. The receptors stem from a human donor with aplastic anemia. The CDR3 runs from the conserved cysteine through the conserved F or W. A D gene is named only where the DNA matches it firmly. Rows may omit the clone size; those that give it use once, few, many or a size class.

d_call	clone_size	v_call	j_call	cdr3_nt	cdr3_aa
.	.	TRBV7-9	TRBJ1-2	TGTGCCAGCAGCTTAGGAGGGGAGTTTGGCTACACCTTC	CASSLGGEFGYTF
TRBD1	.	TRBV12-3/TRBV12-4	TRBJ2-5	TGTGCCAGCGCACAGGGGTTTGAGACCCAGTACTTC	CASAQGFETQYF
.	.	TRBV6-1	TRBJ2-3	TGTGCCAGCAGAACAGGGCTCGAGGCAGATACGCAGTATTTT	CASRTGLEADTQYF
.	.	TRBV2	TRBJ1-1	TGTGCCAGCAGTGAGCAACTGGTGGGACGGACCAACACTGAAGCTTTCTTT	CASSEQLVGRTNTEAFF
TRBD1	.	TRBV25-1	TRBJ2-7	TGTGCCAGCAGTGATGGGACAGGAACCTACGAGCAGTACTTC	CASSDGTGTYEQYF
.	.	TRBV7-3	TRBJ2-7	TGTGCCAGCAGCCCTGAGAGGGGTCGAGAGCAGTACTTC	CASSPERGREQYF
TRBD1	.	TRBV24-1	TRBJ2-7	TGTGCCACCCAGGGGGACCCCTACGAGCAGTACTTC	CATQGDPYEQYF
TRBD2	.	TRBV20-1	TRBJ2-1	TGCAGTGGACAACTAGCGAAGAGATACAATGAGCAGTTCTTC	CSGQLAKRYNEQFF
.	few	TRBV10-3	TRBJ1-1	TGTGCCATCGGGCCAGGTAAGAACACTGAAGCTTTCTTT	CAIGPGKNTEAFF
.	.	TRBV7-9	TRBJ1-2	TGTGCCAGCACTCGGGGACGAGATGGCTACACCTTC	CASTRGRDGYTF
TRBD2	many	TRBV15	TRBJ2-3	TGTGCCACCAGCAGAGGACTAGCGGGTCGCACAGATACGCAGTATTTT	CATSRGLAGRTDTQYF
.	.	TRBV7-9	TRBJ2-7	TGTGCCAGCAGCCTGTCGGCGCATTGGGACGAGCAGTACTTC	CASSLSAHWDEQYF
.	many	TRBV6-5	TRBJ1-6	TGTGCCAGCAGCTACACCTACCCGGGGGTCAGTTCACCCCTCCACTTT	CASSYTYPGVSSPLHF
TRBD1	few	TRBV14	TRBJ1-6	TGTGCCAGCAGCCAACGACAGGGTTCGCCCCTCCACTTT	CASSQRQGSPLHF
.	.	TRBV10-3	TRBJ1-2	TGTGCCACCTACGCTTTCGGGGGGTTCGGCTACACCTTC	CATYAFGGFGYTF
.	many	TRBV6-5	TRBJ1-3	TGTGCCAGCAGAAATCCGGACGGGAGCTCTGGAAACACCATATATTTT	CASRNPDGSSGNTIYF
.	many	TRBV9	TRBJ1-6	TGTGCCAGCAGCGTAGATCCGGGGGCGTATTCCTATAATTCACCCCTCCACTTT	CASSVDPGAYSYNSPLHF
.	.	TRBV2	TRBJ1-4	TGTGCCAGCGCGGGGCAGGGATCTCAAGCTAATGAAAAACTGTTTTTT	CASAGQGSQANEKLFF
TRBD1	.	TRBV19	TRBJ2-5	TGTGCCAGTAGTGCCCCAGGGGGAGAGACCCAGTACTTC	CASSAPGGETQYF
TRBD1	.	TRBV5-4	TRBJ2-5	TGTGCCAGCAGCTTGACAGGGGCTGCGAGGGGGACCCAGTACTTC	CASSLTGAARGTQYF
.	few	TRBV7-2	TRBJ2-3	TGTGCCAGCAGCTTAACGAGGACATACTACACAGATACGCAGTATTTT	CASSLTRTYYTDTQYF
.	many	TRBV7-6	TRBJ1-1	TGTGCCAGCAGCTCAGGGTTGACGAACACTGAAGCTTTCTTT	CASSSGLTNTEAFF
.	.	TRBV20-1	TRBJ2-7	TGCAGTGCTAGAGACCCTGACTCCTACGAGCAGTACTTC	CSARDPDSYEQYF
TRBD2	many	TRBV19	TRBJ2-1	TGTGCCAGTAGTATTCTAGGACTAGCGGAAAATGAGCAGTTCTTC	CASSILGLAENEQFF
.	.	TRBV15	TRBJ1-2	TGTGCCACCAGCAGAGATCGAGGGAAGTCCGCTAACTATGGCTACACCTTC	CATSRDRGKSANYGYTF
TRBD2	.	TRBV7-8	TRBJ2-6	TGTGCCGGGGGGGAGAGCCCCTCTGGGGCCAACGTCCTGACTTTC	CAGGESPSGANVLTF